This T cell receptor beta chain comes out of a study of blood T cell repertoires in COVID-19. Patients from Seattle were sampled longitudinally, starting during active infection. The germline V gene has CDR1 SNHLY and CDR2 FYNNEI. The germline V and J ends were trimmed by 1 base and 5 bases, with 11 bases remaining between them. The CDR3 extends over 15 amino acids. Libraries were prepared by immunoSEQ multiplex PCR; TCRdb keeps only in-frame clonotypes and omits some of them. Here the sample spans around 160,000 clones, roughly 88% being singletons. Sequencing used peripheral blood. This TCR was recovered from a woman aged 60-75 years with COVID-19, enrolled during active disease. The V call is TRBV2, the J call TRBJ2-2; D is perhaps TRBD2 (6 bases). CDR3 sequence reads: CASSEVLAITGELFF. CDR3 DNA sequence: TGTGCCAGCAGTGAAGTTCTAGCGATTACCGGGGAGCTGTTTTTT.